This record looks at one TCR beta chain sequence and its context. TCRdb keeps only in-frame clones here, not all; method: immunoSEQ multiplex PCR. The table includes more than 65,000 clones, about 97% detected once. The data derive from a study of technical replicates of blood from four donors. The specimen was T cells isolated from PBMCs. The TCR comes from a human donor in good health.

This CDR3 reads CASSEVYRGYEQYF. CDR3 DNA: TGTGCCAGCAGTGAAGTGTACAGGGGATACGAGCAGTACTTC. This chain connects TRBV2 to TRBJ2-7; 7 bases align to TRBD1. Germline values: CDR1 SNHLY, CDR2 FYNNEI. After removal of 1 base from V and 4 bases from J, the junction contained 4 bases not matched to a gene. The CDR3 spans 14 residues.